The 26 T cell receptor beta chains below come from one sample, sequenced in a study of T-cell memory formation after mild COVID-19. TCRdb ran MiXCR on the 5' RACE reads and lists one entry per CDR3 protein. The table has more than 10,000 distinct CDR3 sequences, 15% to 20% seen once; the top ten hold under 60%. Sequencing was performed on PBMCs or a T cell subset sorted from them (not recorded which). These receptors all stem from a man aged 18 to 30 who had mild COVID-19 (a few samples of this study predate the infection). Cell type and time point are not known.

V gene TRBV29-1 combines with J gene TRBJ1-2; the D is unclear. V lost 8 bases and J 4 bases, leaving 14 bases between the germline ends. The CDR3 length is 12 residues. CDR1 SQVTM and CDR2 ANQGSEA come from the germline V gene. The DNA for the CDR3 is TGCAGCTCCAAGACGGACCGCTATGGCTACACCTTC. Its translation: CSSKTDRYGYTF.

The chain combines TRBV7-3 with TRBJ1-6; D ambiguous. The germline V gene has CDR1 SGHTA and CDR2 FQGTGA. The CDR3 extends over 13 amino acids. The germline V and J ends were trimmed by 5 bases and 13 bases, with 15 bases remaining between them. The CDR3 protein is CASSPEEGLPLHF. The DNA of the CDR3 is TGTGCCAGCAGCCCCGAGGAGGGCCTCCCCCTCCACTTT.

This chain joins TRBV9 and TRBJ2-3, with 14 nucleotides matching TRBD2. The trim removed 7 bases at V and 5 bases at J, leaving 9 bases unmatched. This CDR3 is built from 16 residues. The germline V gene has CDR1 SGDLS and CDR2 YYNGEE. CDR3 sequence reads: CASGRLAGGQGDTQYF. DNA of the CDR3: TGTGCCAGCGGACGACTAGCGGGGGGGCAGGGAGATACGCAGTATTTT. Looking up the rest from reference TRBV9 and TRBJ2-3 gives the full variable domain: DSGVTQTPKHLITATGQRVTLRCSPRSGDLSVYWYQQSLDQGLQFLIQYYNGEERAKGNILERFSAQQFPDLHSELNLSSLELGDSALYFCASGRLAGGQGDTQYFGPGTRLTVL.

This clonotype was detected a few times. The CDR3 region is CASSLGDRESNQPQHF. In nucleotides, the CDR3 is TGTGCCAGCAGCTTAGGGGACAGGGAAAGCAATCAGCCCCAGCATTTT. This sequence joins TRBV7-9 and TRBJ1-5; TRBD1 aligns across 9 bases. CDR1 SEHNR and CDR2 FQNEAQ come from the germline V gene (reference sequence). The CDR3 extends over 16 amino acids. J was trimmed by 1 base and V by 1 base; bases with no gene match: 2.

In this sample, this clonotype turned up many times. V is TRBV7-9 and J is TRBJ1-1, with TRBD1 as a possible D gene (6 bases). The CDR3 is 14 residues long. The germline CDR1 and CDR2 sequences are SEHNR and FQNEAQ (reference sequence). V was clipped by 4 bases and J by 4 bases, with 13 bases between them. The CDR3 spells CASSWSWGPTEAFF. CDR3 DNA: TGTGCCAGCAGCTGGAGTTGGGGGCCCACTGAAGCTTTCTTT.

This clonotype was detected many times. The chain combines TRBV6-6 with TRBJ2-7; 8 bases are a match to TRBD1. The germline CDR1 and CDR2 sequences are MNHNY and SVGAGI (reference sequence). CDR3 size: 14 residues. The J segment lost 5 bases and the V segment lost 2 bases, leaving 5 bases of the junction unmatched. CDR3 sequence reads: CASSYDRGLDEQYF. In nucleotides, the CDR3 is TGTGCCAGCAGTTACGACAGGGGACTCGACGAGCAGTACTTC.

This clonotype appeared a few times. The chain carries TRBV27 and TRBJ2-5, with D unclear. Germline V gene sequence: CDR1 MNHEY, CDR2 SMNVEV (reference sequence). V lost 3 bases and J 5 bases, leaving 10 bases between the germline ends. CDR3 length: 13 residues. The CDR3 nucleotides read TGTGCCAGCAGTTTTTCGCAGACGGAGACCCAGTACTTC. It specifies CASSFSQTETQYF.

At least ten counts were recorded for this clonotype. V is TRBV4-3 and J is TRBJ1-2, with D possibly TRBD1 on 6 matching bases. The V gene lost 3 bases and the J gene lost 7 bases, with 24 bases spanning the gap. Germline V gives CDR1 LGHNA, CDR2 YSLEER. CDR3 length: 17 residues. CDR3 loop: CASSHYYRETRDGGYTF. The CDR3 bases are TGCGCCAGCAGCCACTATTACAGGGAGACTAGAGATGGTGGCTACACCTTC.

For the CDR3, the DNA is TGTGCCAGCAGTTTCGCGGCAGGGGGTTCACCCCTCCACTTT. Amino acid sequence: CASSFAAGGSPLHF. This rearrangement joins TRBV12-3 or TRBV12-4 to TRBJ1-6, with TRBD1 matching 7 bases. Trimming cost V 3 bases and J 9 bases; bases outside gene matches: 5. There are 14 residues in the CDR3.

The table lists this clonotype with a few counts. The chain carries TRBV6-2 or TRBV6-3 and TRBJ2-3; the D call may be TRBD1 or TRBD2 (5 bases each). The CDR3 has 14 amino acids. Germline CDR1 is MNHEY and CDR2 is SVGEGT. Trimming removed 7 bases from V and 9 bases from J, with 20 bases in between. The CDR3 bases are TGTGCCAGCACCCCACCCGACATCTGGGACACGCAGTATTTT. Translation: CASTPPDIWDTQYF.

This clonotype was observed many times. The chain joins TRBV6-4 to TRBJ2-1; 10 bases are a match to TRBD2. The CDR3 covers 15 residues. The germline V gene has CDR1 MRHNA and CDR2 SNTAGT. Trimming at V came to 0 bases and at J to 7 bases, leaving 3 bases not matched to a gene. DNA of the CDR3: TGTGCCAGCAGTGACTCAGCGGGGGGGCCGAATGAGCAGTTCTTC. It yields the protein CASSDSAGGPNEQFF.

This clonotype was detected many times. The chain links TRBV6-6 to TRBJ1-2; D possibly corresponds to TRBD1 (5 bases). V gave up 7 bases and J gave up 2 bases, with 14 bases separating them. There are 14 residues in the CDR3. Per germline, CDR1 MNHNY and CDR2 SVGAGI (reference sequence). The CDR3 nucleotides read TGTGCCAGCACCAGCGGGGCCGAAAACTATGGCTACACCTTC. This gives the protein CASTSGAENYGYTF.

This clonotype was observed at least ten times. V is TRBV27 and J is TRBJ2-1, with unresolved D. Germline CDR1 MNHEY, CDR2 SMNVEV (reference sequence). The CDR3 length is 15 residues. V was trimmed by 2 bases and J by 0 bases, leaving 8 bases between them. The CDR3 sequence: CASSLRSGSYNEQFF. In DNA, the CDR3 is TGTGCCAGCAGTTTAAGGTCGGGCTCCTACAATGAGCAGTTCTTC.

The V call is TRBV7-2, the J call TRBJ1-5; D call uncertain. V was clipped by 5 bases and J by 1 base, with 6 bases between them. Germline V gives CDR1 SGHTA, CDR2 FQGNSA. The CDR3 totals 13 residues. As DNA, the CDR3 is TGTGCCAGCAGCCCCGGCAGCAATCAGCCCCAGCATTTT. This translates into CASSPGSNQPQHF.

The CDR3 DNA reads as TGTGCCAGCAGCGCGCGACAGGGCGAGACCCAGTACTTC. Protein product: CASSARQGETQYF. The J gene is TRBJ2-5, the V gene TRBV7-2, with 7 bases identical to TRBD1. V lost 5 bases, J lost 5 bases, and 5 bases stayed unmatched. Germline V lookup: CDR1 SGHTA, CDR2 FQGNSA. The CDR3 runs to 13 residues.

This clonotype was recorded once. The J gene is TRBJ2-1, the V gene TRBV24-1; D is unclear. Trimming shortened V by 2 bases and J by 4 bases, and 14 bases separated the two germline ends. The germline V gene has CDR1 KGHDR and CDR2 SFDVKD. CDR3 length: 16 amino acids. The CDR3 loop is CATSDYTRRGYNEQFF. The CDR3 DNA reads TGTGCCACCAGTGATTACACGCGGAGAGGATACAATGAGCAGTTCTTC.

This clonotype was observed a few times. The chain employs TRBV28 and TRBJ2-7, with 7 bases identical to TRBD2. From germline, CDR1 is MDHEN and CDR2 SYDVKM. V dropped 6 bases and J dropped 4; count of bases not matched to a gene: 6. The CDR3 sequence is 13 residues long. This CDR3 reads CASSSPGGYEQYV. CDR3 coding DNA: TGTGCCAGCAGCTCACCGGGGGGTTACGAGCAGTACGTC.

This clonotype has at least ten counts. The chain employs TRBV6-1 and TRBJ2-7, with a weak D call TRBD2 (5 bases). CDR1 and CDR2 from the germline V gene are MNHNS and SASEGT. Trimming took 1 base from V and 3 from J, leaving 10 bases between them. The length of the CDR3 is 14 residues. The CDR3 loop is CASSEVGSVYEQYV. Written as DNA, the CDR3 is TGTGCCAGCAGTGAAGTTGGTAGCGTCTACGAGCAGTACGTC.

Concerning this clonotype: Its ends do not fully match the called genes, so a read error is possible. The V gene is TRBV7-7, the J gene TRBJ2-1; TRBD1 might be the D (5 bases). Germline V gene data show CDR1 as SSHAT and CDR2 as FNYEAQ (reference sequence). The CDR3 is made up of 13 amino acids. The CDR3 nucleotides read TGTGCTAGCAGCTTAGGTCTAGGGGATGAGCAGTTCTTC. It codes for CASSLGLGDEQFF.

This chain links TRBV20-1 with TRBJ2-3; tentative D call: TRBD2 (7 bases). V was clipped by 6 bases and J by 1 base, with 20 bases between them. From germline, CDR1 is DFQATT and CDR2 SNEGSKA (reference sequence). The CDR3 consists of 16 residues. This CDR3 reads CSADGGLLDGTDTQYF. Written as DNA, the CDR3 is TGCAGTGCCGACGGGGGGCTACTCGACGGCACAGATACGCAGTATTTT.

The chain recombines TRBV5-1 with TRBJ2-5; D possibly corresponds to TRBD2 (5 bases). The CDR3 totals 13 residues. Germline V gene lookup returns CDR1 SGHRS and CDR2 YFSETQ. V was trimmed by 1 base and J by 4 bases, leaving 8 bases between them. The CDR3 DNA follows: TGCGCCAGCAGCTTGCCGGGATCAGAGACCCAGTACTTC. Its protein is CASSLPGSETQYF.

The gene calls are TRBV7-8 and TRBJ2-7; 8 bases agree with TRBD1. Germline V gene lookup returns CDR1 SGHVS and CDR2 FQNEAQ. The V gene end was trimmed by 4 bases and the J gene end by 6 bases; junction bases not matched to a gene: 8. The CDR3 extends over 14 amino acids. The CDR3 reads CASSSQGAGSEQYF. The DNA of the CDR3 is TGTGCCAGCAGCTCCCAGGGGGCGGGGTCCGAGCAGTACTTC.

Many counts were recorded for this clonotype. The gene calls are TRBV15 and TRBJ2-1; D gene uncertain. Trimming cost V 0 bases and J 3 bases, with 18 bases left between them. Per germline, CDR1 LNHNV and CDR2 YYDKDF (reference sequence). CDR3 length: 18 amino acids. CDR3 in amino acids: CATSRDEVALSYYNEQFF. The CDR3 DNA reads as TGTGCCACCAGCAGAGATGAGGTGGCCCTATCTTACTACAATGAGCAGTTCTTC. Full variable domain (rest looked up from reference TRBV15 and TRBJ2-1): DAMVIQNPRYQVTQFGKPVTLSCSQTLNHNVMYWYQQKSSQAPKLLFHYYDKDFNNEADTPDNFQSRRPNTSFCFLDIRSPGLGDTAMYLCATSRDEVALSYYNEQFFGPGTRLTVL.

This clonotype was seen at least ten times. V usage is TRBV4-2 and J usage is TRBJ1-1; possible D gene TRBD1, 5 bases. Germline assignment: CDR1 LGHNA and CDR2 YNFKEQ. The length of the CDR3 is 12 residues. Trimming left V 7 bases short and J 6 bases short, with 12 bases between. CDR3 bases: TGTGCCAGCACCGACTGGGGGGCTGAAGCTTTCTTT. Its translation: CASTDWGAEAFF.

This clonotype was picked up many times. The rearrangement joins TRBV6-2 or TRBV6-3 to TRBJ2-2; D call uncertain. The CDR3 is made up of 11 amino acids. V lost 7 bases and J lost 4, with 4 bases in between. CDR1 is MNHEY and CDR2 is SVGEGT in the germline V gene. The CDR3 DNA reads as TGTGCCAGCACCTCCACCGGGGAGCTGTTTTTT. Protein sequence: CASTSTGELFF.

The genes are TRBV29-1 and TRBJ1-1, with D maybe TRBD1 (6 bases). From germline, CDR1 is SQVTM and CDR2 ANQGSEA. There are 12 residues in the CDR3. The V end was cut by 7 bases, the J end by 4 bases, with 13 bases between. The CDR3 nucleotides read TGCAGCGCCAGACAGGTGATCACTGAAGCTTTCTTT. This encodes CSARQVITEAFF.